This is a list of T cell receptor beta chains from one sample in a study of metastatic and nonmetastatic thyroid tumors. TCRdb reprocessed the PCR reads using MiXCR. This sample has fewer than 35,000 clones, with 25% to 30% found just once. The specimen sequenced was blood. These receptors came from a female donor with papillary thyroid cancer or a benign thyroid nodule (not recorded which). Some clones in this sample may be carry-over from other donors' samples. CDR3s leave out the opening cysteine and the closing phenylalanine or tryptophan.

>TRBJ2-3|9|TRBV29-1
SVSVADTQY
>TRBJ2-3|14|TRBV12-3/TRBV12-4
ASSLVGRGRSDTQY
>TRBJ2-1|12|TRBV6-5
ASSYWGGADEQF
>TRBJ1-3|13|TRBV7-2
ASSPQGGSGNTIY
>TRBJ2-1|11|TRBV6-5
ASSYRLYNEQF
>TRBJ2-1|10|TRBV18
ASSPYISEQF
>TRBJ1-2|12|TRBV28
ASSPHDGAQGYT
>TRBJ1-5|14|TRBV20-1
SARDPKDSHNQPQH
>TRBJ2-2|11|TRBV30
AWTPRGAGELF
>TRBJ2-7|13|TRBV20-1
SAPPVGGAAHEQY
>TRBJ1-1|12|TRBV18
ASSPGGAGTEAF
>TRBJ2-2|12|TRBV28
ASSLFGAGGELF
>TRBJ1-5|14|TRBV6-5
ASSYSSNRKNQPQH
>TRBJ2-7|13|TRBV28
ASSFDSVGGEEQY
>TRBJ1-2|11|TRBV7-8
ASSLAGRDGYT
>TRBJ2-7|9|TRBV2
ASRLLYEQY
>TRBJ1-3|10|TRBV7-9
ASHGSGNTIY
>TRBJ2-1|9|TRBV6-2/TRBV6-3
AGGLLNEQF
>TRBJ1-6|11|TRBV10-2
ASFPSGNSPLH
>TRBJ1-1|10|TRBV6-5
ASSYPLSEAF
>TRBJ2-7|11|TRBV6-5
ASSYSSYHEQY
>TRBJ1-1|15|TRBV7-8
ASSPSGGTRGFAEAF
>TRBJ1-2|9|TRBV19
ASSENYGYT
>TRBJ1-1|11|TRBV25-1
ASSNFRNTEAF
>TRBJ2-1|14|TRBV12-3/TRBV12-4
ASKLGRRWRHNEQF
>TRBJ2-7|14|TRBV6-5
ASSYSRGTATYEQY
>TRBJ2-1|14|TRBV24-1
ATSDETSGSSNEQF
>TRBJ1-4|13|TRBV20-1
SATAPGQDNEKLF
>TRBJ2-7|10|TRBV2
ASSENLYEQY
>TRBJ2-6|14|TRBV6-5
ASSDSGGSGANVLT
>TRBJ2-3|11|TRBV5-6
SWSSGRVDTQY
>TRBJ1-1|11|TRBV28
ASSTVGRTEAF
>TRBJ2-7|10|TRBV28
ASSPQGYEQY
>TRBJ1-6|13|TRBV7-7
AVPSGTGDNSPLH
>TRBJ2-1|12|TRBV30
ACLLPGHANEQF
>TRBJ1-2|12|TRBV2
ASRVGGLGYGYT
>TRBJ2-3|14|TRBV7-2
ASSLGRLAGGDTQY
>TRBJ1-6|11|TRBV27
ASKSTGLSPLH
>TRBJ2-7|11|TRBV2
ASSELAPYEQY
>TRBJ2-3|16|TRBV28
ASSWSPLAGVPTDTQY
>TRBJ2-1|13|TRBV6-6
ASSYLRDSRNEQF
>TRBJ2-7|14|TRBV6-6
ASSYKKAGRTYEQY
>TRBJ2-7|10|TRBV15
ATSSQGYEQY
>TRBJ1-2|13|TRBV6-6
ASSYSTGGAYGYT
>TRBJ2-7|13|TRBV9
ASSVGIGAQYEQY
>TRBJ1-5|15|TRBV20-1
SARDLGGINSNQPQH
>TRBJ2-7|12|TRBV5-1
ASSSDLNSYEQY
>TRBJ2-7|12|TRBV19
ATQRSPSSYEQY
>TRBJ1-2|11|TRBV12-3/TRBV12-4
ASSFERNYGYT
>TRBJ1-1|12|TRBV4-1
ASSHDAGNTEAF
>TRBJ2-2|10|TRBV3-1
ASSPQGGELF
>TRBJ2-1|14|TRBV7-9
ASSPRAGGIHNEQF
>TRBJ2-7|14|TRBV7-2
ASSLSELAGSYEQY
>TRBJ2-3|13|TRBV4-1
ASSSLDRGRDTQY
>TRBJ1-4|13|TRBV6-5
ASSYSRRSDEKLF
>TRBJ2-2|10|TRBV10-1
ATKGNTGELF
>TRBJ2-1|14|TRBV3-1
ASSQDEGAPYNEQF
>TRBJ2-7|9|TRBV6-1
ASRSLGEQY
>TRBJ2-7|12|TRBV27
ASRLKGGSYEQY